This T cell receptor (beta chain) was captured in a study of T cell responses to AZD1222 COVID-19 vaccine. TCRdb keeps only in-frame clones here, not all; method: immunoSEQ multiplex PCR. The sample shows about 130,000 clones, roughly 84% of them seen only once. CDR3 length equals 15 residues. V was pared by 5 bases and J by 0 bases, with 4 bases of the junction left unmatched. CDR1 is MNHEY and CDR2 is SVGAGI in the germline V gene. Regarding the study as a whole: Repertoires were obtained solely post-peak T cell response.

As for this clone: As yet, its antigen is unknown.

The TCR was taken from an adult in good health. The source was peripheral blood, collected on day 0 of AZD1222 vaccination. The chain employs TRBV6-5 and TRBJ2-1; 7 nucleotides match TRBD2. For the CDR3, the DNA is TGTGCCAGCAGTCATGAGCGGGACTCCTACAATGAGCAGTTCTTC. Translation gives CASSHERDSYNEQFF.